These T cell receptor beta chains were read from a single sample in a study of long-term antiretroviral therapy in people with HIV. The repertoire was sequenced with immunoSEQ multiplex PCR; TCRdb's copy has only in-frame clones and lacks some. The sample records approximately 15,000 clones, 84% being singletons. This sample comprised unsorted PBMCs, obtained 0.4 years after starting antiretroviral therapy. The receptors shown here come from a man aged 30 to 45 with HIV. Both conserved end residues are part of each CDR3. The D gene is left open where the match is weak. Clone size is not always given. Where it is, it says once, few, many or a class for expanded clones.

D | size | J | V | DNA | CDR3
TRBD2 | few | TRBJ2-3 | TRBV12-5 | TGTGCTAGTGGTTGGGACTACTCCACAGATACGCAGTATTTT | CASGWDYSTDTQYF
NA | NA | TRBJ1-1 | TRBV15 | TGTGCCACCAGCAGAGATCTCGGGGACGGTGAAGCTTTCTTT | CATSRDLGDGEAFF
TRBD2 | NA | TRBJ2-3 | TRBV29-1 | TGCAGCGTTGAAGGCCAGACTAGCGCTAGCACAGATACGCAGTATTTT | CSVEGQTSASTDTQYF
TRBD1 | NA | TRBJ2-7 | TRBV28 | TGTGCCAGCAGTTTATTTTCTACCGGGACAGGCTACGAGCAGTACTTC | CASSLFSTGTGYEQYF
TRBD1 | NA | TRBJ1-2 | TRBV7-9 | TGTGCCAGCAGCTCGGCAGGGGGTAGCTATGGCTACACCTTC | CASSSAGGSYGYTF
TRBD1 | NA | TRBJ2-1 | TRBV5-1 | TGCGCCAGCAGCTCGGACAGGGCGAATGAGCAGTTCTTC | CASSSDRANEQFF
NA | NA | TRBJ2-2 | TRBV7-9 | TGTGCCAGCAGCTTGCGTGGTAGGGGAGTGAACACCGGGGAGCTGTTTTTT | CASSLRGRGVNTGELFF
NA | NA | TRBJ1-2 | TRBV2 | TGTGCCAGCAGTGAACGGGCCAGGGCTCCGGATGGCTACACCTTC | CASSERARAPDGYTF
TRBD1 | NA | TRBJ1-2 | TRBV15 | TGTGCCACCAGCTTTGACAGGGGGAACTATGGCTACACCTTC | CATSFDRGNYGYTF
TRBD1 | NA | TRBJ2-6 | TRBV4-3 | TGCGCCAGCAGCCAGGCCGGGACAGGGGGCAAATTCTCTGGGGCCAACGTCCTGACTTTC | CASSQAGTGGKFSGANVLTF
NA | NA | TRBJ2-6 | TRBV15 | TGTGCCACCAGCCGCTTCCTAGGGGGTTCCGGGGCCAACGTCCTGACTTTC | CATSRFLGGSGANVLTF
TRBD1 | NA | TRBJ1-1 | TRBV7-2 | TGTGCCAGCAGCTTAGTGACAGGGAAGAGTAACACTGAAGCTTTCTTT | CASSLVTGKSNTEAFF
NA | NA | TRBJ1-2 | TRBV9 | TGTGCCAGCAACCCCCCGGGGAATGGCTACACCTTC | CASNPPGNGYTF
NA | NA | TRBJ2-2 | TRBV10-2 | TGCGCCAGCGACCCCGGGACAAACACCGGGGAGCTGTTTTTT | CASDPGTNTGELFF
TRBD1 | NA | TRBJ1-5 | TRBV9 | TGTGCCAGCAGCGTCGGGACAGGGCTTAATCAGCCCCAGCATTTT | CASSVGTGLNQPQHF
NA | once | TRBJ2-3 | TRBV5-6 | TGTGCCAGCAGGGATTTTTTAGGGACCGCTATCCGGGCAGATACGCAGTATTTT | CASRDFLGTAIRADTQYF
NA | NA | TRBJ2-7 | TRBV10-3 | TGTGCCATCAGTGAGTCGAACTCGGGGGAAGATGAGCAGTACTTC | CAISESNSGEDEQYF
TRBD2 | NA | TRBJ2-7 | TRBV6-1 | TGTGCCAGCAGTCCTGGACTAGCGGGAGTAGACGAGCAGTACTTC | CASSPGLAGVDEQYF
NA | few | TRBJ1-1 | TRBV10-3 | TGTGCCATCAAAACCGGGAGAGAAAACACTGAAGCTTTCTTT | CAIKTGRENTEAFF
TRBD2 | NA | TRBJ2-7 | TRBV19 | TGTGCCAGTAGTGCGGGACTACTCTCATACGAGCAGTACTTC | CASSAGLLSYEQYF
TRBD2 | NA | TRBJ2-7 | TRBV10-3 | TGTGCCATGAGTGAGCGCGCTAGCGGTTACGAGCAGTACTTC | CAMSERASGYEQYF
TRBD2 | NA | TRBJ2-1 | TRBV4-1 | TGCGCCAGCAGCCAAGTAAGACTAGCGGTCTACAATGAGCAGTTCTTC | CASSQVRLAVYNEQFF
TRBD1 | NA | TRBJ2-7 | TRBV5-6 | TGTGCCAGCAGCTTGGTATCAGGGGGCGAGCAGTACTTC | CASSLVSGGEQYF
NA | NA | TRBJ1-1 | TRBV28 | TGTGCCAGCAGTTTTGCGCCTAGTTGGATCGCTTTCTTT | CASSFAPSWIAFF
NA | medium-sized | TRBJ1-1 | TRBV30 | TGTGCCTGGGATTCGGGATTTGAAGCTTTCTTT | CAWDSGFEAFF
NA | NA | TRBJ1-1 | TRBV27 | TGTGCCAGCAAAAGGAACACTGAAGCTTTCTTT | CASKRNTEAFF
NA | NA | TRBJ1-1 | TRBV5-6 | TGTGCCAGCAGCTTGCCCGGGGGTGGGAAAACTGAAGCTTTCTTT | CASSLPGGGKTEAFF
NA | NA | TRBJ1-3 | TRBV7-6 | TGTGCCAGCGCCCCCCGGACTAGCGGGGACACCATATATTTT | CASAPRTSGDTIYF
NA | NA | TRBJ2-7 | TRBV19 | TGTGCCAGTAGTGACACGGCTGGCTACGAGCAGTACTTC | CASSDTAGYEQYF
TRBD2 | NA | TRBJ2-2 | TRBV7-7 | TGTGCTAGCAGCCCCGAGGGACTAGCGGGCACCGGGGAGCTGTTTTTT | CASSPEGLAGTGELFF
NA | once | TRBJ2-7 | TRBV19 | TGTGCCAGTAGCGACATTCCATCTGCAGGGACTGGCGAGCAGTACTTC | CASSDIPSAGTGEQYF
NA | NA | TRBJ2-2 | TRBV7-8 | TGTGCCAGCAGCCGAAGGGGCGGGGAGCTGTTTTTT | CASSRRGGELFF
NA | NA | TRBJ1-5 | TRBV19 | TGTGCCAGTAGAGACCTTCCGGGGGGGAATCAGCCCCAGCATTTT | CASRDLPGGNQPQHF
NA | few | TRBJ1-1 | TRBV25-1 | TGTGCCAGCAGTCCCACCCCCACTGAAGCTTTCTTT | CASSPTPTEAFF
NA | NA | TRBJ2-7 | TRBV11-2 | TGTGCCAGCAGCCCCGCCTACGAGCAGTACTTC | CASSPAYEQYF
TRBD2 | NA | TRBJ2-7 | TRBV18 | TGTGCCAGCTCACCCGCGACTAGCGGGGGGGGCGGTGAGCAGTACTTC | CASSPATSGGGGEQYF
NA | NA | TRBJ1-2 | TRBV10-3 | TGTGCCATCAGTGGCGGGAATTATGGCTACACCTTC | CAISGGNYGYTF
NA | NA | TRBJ1-3 | TRBV5-8 | TGTGCCAGCAGCTTGGATTCCGAGAACACCATATATTTT | CASSLDSENTIYF
TRBD1 | NA | TRBJ1-5 | TRBV7-9 | TGTGCCAGCAGCGAGGGGGCGAGGCAGCCCCAGCATTTT | CASSEGARQPQHF
NA | NA | TRBJ2-1 | TRBV4-3 | TGCGCCAGCAGCCAAGGACTCCAGGTAAATGAGCAGTTCTTC | CASSQGLQVNEQFF
NA | NA | TRBJ1-2 | TRBV10-1 | TGCGCCAGCAAGGGTAGGACAGATGATGGGGGCTATGGCTACACCTTC | CASKGRTDDGGYGYTF
NA | once | TRBJ1-6 | TRBV4-2 | TGTGCCAGCAGCCAATCGACGGGGGGACGCCCCCTCCACTTT | CASSQSTGGRPLHF
NA | NA | TRBJ2-2 | TRBV30 | TGTGCCTGGAGTGTAGAGCCGCATACCGGGGAGCTGTTTTTT | CAWSVEPHTGELFF
NA | NA | TRBJ1-2 | TRBV19 | TGTGCCAGTAGTCCCACAGCGGTGCAAGGTGGCTACACCTTC | CASSPTAVQGGYTF
NA | NA | TRBJ2-3 | TRBV9 | TGTGCCAGCAGCCCCCGGACAGGCACAGATACGCAGTATTTT | CASSPRTGTDTQYF
NA | NA | TRBJ2-7 | TRBV11-3 | TGTGCCAGCAGCTTAGTAGCCAGTCCTCTCTACGAGCAGTACTTC | CASSLVASPLYEQYF
NA | NA | TRBJ1-1 | TRBV4-3 | TGCGCCAGCAGCCCCTTAGCCGGAATGAACACTGAAGCTTTCTTT | CASSPLAGMNTEAFF
TRBD2 | NA | TRBJ2-3 | TRBV2 | TGTGCCAGCAGTAAAGAGCGGGGGCCTGCCACAGATACGCAGTATTTT | CASSKERGPATDTQYF
NA | NA | TRBJ1-5 | TRBV14 | TGTGCCAGCAGCCAAGAAGGGCCCCCGGGACATCAGCCCCAGCATTTT | CASSQEGPPGHQPQHF
NA | NA | TRBJ1-2 | TRBV6-1 | TGTGCCAGCAGACCGGGACTCCTAAACTATGGCTACACCTTC | CASRPGLLNYGYTF
TRBD2 | NA | TRBJ2-1 | TRBV5-8 | TGTGCCAGCAGCTTGTTCTCGAGCGGGGGGAGCAATGAGCAGTTCTTC | CASSLFSSGGSNEQFF
NA | NA | TRBJ1-2 | TRBV5-4 | TGTGCCAGCAGCTTGGCGCAGGATAAGGGGTATGGCTACACCTTC | CASSLAQDKGYGYTF
NA | once | TRBJ1-2 | TRBV9 | TGTGCCAGCAGCGTAAGAATGGGGACTGCCTATGGCTACACCTTC | CASSVRMGTAYGYTF
NA | NA | TRBJ2-1 | TRBV6-1 | TGTGCCAGCGTACCCGAGGGCAGGGAGCAGTTCTTC | CASVPEGREQFF